These 21 T cell receptor beta chains share one sample of origin, sequenced in a study of cytomegalovirus exposure and HLA in healthy donors. It was with 60 Vbeta and 13 Jbeta primers that the PCR ran. Libraries were prepared by immunoSEQ multiplex PCR; TCRdb keeps only in-frame clonotypes and omits some of them. The sample contains about 220,000 clones, around 80% of which appear only once. The sequenced material came from PBMCs. These receptors originate from a man aged 18 to 35 in good health and CMV-seronegative.

The chain couples TRBV5-5 to TRBJ1-1; D remains unclear. Germline CDR1 and CDR2: SGHKS and YYEKEE (reference sequence). The CDR3 runs to 14 residues. The V end lost 0 bases, the J end lost 4 bases, and 10 bases lay between the germline ends. Here the CDR3 reads CASSLAGSGTEAFF. CDR3 in DNA: TGTGCCAGCAGCTTGGCTGGGTCGGGCACTGAAGCTTTCTTT. The variable domain in full, with the rest retrieved from reference TRBV5-5 and TRBJ1-1, is DAGVTQSPTHLIKTRGQQVTLRCSPISGHKSVSWYQQVLGQGPQFIFQYYEKEERGRGNFPDRFSARQFPNYSSELNVNALLLGDSALYLCASSLAGSGTEAFFGQGTRLTVV.

The chain recombines TRBV13 with TRBJ1-3; D gene uncertain. Germline lookup yields CDR1 PRHDT and CDR2 FYEKMQ (reference sequence). The CDR3 is 16 amino acids. The V gene lost 5 bases and the J gene lost 0 bases, with 14 bases spanning the gap. CDR3 sequence reads: CASSGLTYNSGNTIYF. The CDR3 DNA reads TGTGCCAGCAGCGGCCTGACTTACAACTCTGGAAACACCATATATTTT.

This chain uses TRBV19 with TRBJ2-2, with 8 positions matching TRBD2. Germline V CDR1 and CDR2: LNHDA, SQIVND (reference sequence). Losses at the gene ends were 7 bases for V and 1 base for J; bases not matched to a gene: 2. This CDR3 region has 14 residues. In DNA form, the CDR3 reads TGTGCCAGTAAAACTAGCGGGAACACCGGGGAGCTGTTTTTT. Translated: CASKTSGNTGELFF.

The chain links TRBV11-2 to TRBJ2-1; D is unresolved. V was pared by 1 base and J by 6 bases, with 7 bases between. The CDR3 has 13 amino acids. Per the germline V gene, CDR1 is SGHAT and CDR2 is FQNNGV. The CDR3 DNA reads TGTGCCAGCAGCTTAGGGCTAGTCAATGAGCAGTTCTTC. This encodes CASSLGLVNEQFF.

This clone showed up just a few times. The J gene is TRBJ2-2, the V gene TRBV18; D not certain. The CDR3 runs to 16 residues. Trimming cost V 2 bases and J 1 base, with 11 bases left between them. The germline CDR1 and CDR2 sequences are KGHSH and LQKENI. The CDR3 nucleotides are TGTGCCAGCTCACCAGGTCCCGCCAGGAACACCGGGGAGCTGTTTTTT. It specifies CASSPGPARNTGELFF. The variable domain in full, with the rest retrieved from reference TRBV18 and TRBJ2-2, is NAGVMQNPRHLVRRRGQEARLRCSPMKGHSHVYWYRQLPEEGLKFMVYLQKENIIDESGMPKERFSAEFPKEGPSILRIQQVVRGDSAAYFCASSPGPARNTGELFFGEGSRLTVL.

V is TRBV5-6 and J is TRBJ2-7; D is unclear. There are 14 residues in the CDR3. Germline-derived CDR1 and CDR2 are SGHDT and YYEEEE. The V and J ends lost 6 bases and 5 bases respectively, with 18 bases between them. CDR3: CASTMMERRNEQYF. CDR3 coding DNA: TGTGCCAGCACTATGATGGAGAGGCGGAACGAGCAGTACTTC.

The V call is TRBV27, the J call TRBJ1-1; tentatively, D is TRBD1 (6 bases). This CDR3 spans 14 amino acids. The V gene's germline CDR1 is MNHEY and CDR2 SMNVEV (reference sequence). Trimming took off 4 bases at V and 4 bases at J, with 13 bases between the two ends. In DNA form, the CDR3 reads TGTGCCAGCAGTTCGACAGGCGGCAGCACTGAAGCTTTCTTT. It codes for CASSSTGGSTEAFF.

This clone came up a few times. The chain is built from TRBV29-1 and TRBJ1-2, with 7 nucleotides matching TRBD1. J lost 2 bases, V lost 4 bases, and 4 bases had no gene match. The CDR3 extends over 13 amino acids. The germline CDR1 and CDR2 sequences are SQVTM and ANQGSEA. CDR3 residues: CSVAQTGNYGYTF. CDR3 nucleotides: TGCAGCGTTGCCCAGACAGGGAACTATGGCTACACCTTC.

In its sample, this clone was seen a few times. The sample contains more than one DNA sequence encoding this CDR3. In DNA form, the CDR3 reads TGTGCCAGTAGTATAGATAATTCCTACGAGCAGTACTTC. This gives the protein CASSIDNSYEQYF. This chain uses TRBV19 with TRBJ2-7; D is ambiguous. V was cut by 0 bases and J by 1 base, with 4 bases left in between. The CDR3 extends over 13 amino acids. Looked up from germline, CDR1 is LNHDA and CDR2 is SQIVND (reference sequence).

In DNA, the CDR3 is TGTGCCAGCAGTTTTGGAGGGACTAGCACAGATACGCAGTATTTT. It encodes CASSFGGTSTDTQYF. The V call is TRBV28, the J call TRBJ2-3; a possible D gene is TRBD2 (6 bases). Germline V gene sequence: CDR1 MDHEN, CDR2 SYDVKM. There are 15 residues in the CDR3. Trimming stripped 3 bases from V and 0 bases from J, with 10 bases between.

V is TRBV28 and J is TRBJ1-2; 10 bases line up with TRBD1. Losses at the gene ends were 10 bases for V and 4 bases for J; bases not matched to a gene: 9. CDR3 length: 14 residues. Looked up from germline, CDR1 is MDHEN and CDR2 is SYDVKM. CDR3 region: CATLTGGLFYGYTF. The CDR3 bases are TGTGCCACCCTGACAGGGGGCCTCTTCTATGGCTACACCTTC.

V usage is TRBV6-1 and J usage is TRBJ1-1, with TRBD1 as a possible D gene (5 bases). Trimming took 4 bases from V and 4 from J, leaving 10 bases between them. The CDR3 has 13 residues. Germline loops: CDR1 MNHNS, CDR2 SASEGT. The CDR3 loop is CASSAQGGTEAFF. CDR3 nucleotides: TGTGCCAGCAGTGCTCAGGGAGGCACTGAAGCTTTCTTT.

This chain uses TRBV5-1 with TRBJ2-1; 8 nucleotides align to TRBD1. The CDR3 length is 15 residues. V gave up 4 bases and J gave up 8 bases; unmatched junction bases: 11. Looked up from germline, CDR1 is SGHRS and CDR2 is YFSETQ. The CDR3 is CASSRQGAGIDEQFF. The CDR3 DNA follows: TGCGCCAGCAGCCGGCAGGGGGCGGGTATCGATGAGCAGTTCTTC.

This clone was recorded a few times. CDR3 region: CASSVGDRGQAFF. The CDR3 DNA sequence: TGTGCCAGCAGTGTGGGGGACAGGGGACAAGCTTTCTTT. The V gene is TRBV25-1, the J gene TRBJ1-1; the match to TRBD1 covers 10 bases. The V and J ends lost 4 bases and 9 bases, in that order; junction bases with no gene match: 5. The CDR3 extends over 13 amino acids. CDR1 is MGHDK and CDR2 is SYGVNS in the germline V gene.

For this clone: Other DNA sequences within the sample encode an identical CDR3. The chain uses TRBV5-1 and TRBJ2-1; no firm D call. Trimming took off 0 bases at V and 1 base at J, with 8 bases between the two ends. This CDR3 spans 15 amino acids. The germline V gene encodes CDR1 SGHRS and CDR2 YFSETQ. The CDR3 coding sequence is TGCGCCAGCAGCTTGGGCACGACTTCCTACAATGAGCAGTTCTTC. It yields the protein CASSLGTTSYNEQFF.

On this clone: One junction end disagrees with the germline gene, perhaps due to a read error. V gene TRBV11-2 combines with J gene TRBJ2-7; 7 nucleotides align to TRBD1. The CDR3 sequence is 14 residues long. Germline assignment: CDR1 SGHAT and CDR2 FQNNGV. CDR3 region: CASSLQWDSYGQYF. For the CDR3, the DNA is TGTGCCAGCAGCCTTCAATGGGACAGCTACGGGCAGTACTTC.

The J gene is TRBJ2-7, the V gene TRBV20-1; no definite D call. Trimming cost V 6 bases and J 1 base, with 7 bases left between them. CDR1 is DFQATT and CDR2 is SNEGSKA in the germline V gene (reference sequence). This CDR3 has 11 residues. CDR3 sequence reads: CSALSSYEQYF. CDR3 in DNA: TGCAGTGCCCTTTCTTCCTACGAGCAGTACTTC.

This clone was detected a few times. The V call is TRBV29-1, the J call TRBJ2-1; 8 positions agree with TRBD2. Unmatched junction bases numbered 15, after V lost 7 bases and J lost 7 bases. Looked up from germline, CDR1 is SQVTM and CDR2 is ANQGSEA. This CDR3 contains 15 residues. CDR3 in amino acids: CSGRQRAGVVNEQFF. The DNA for the CDR3 is TGCAGCGGGAGACAGAGAGCGGGAGTAGTGAATGAGCAGTTCTTC.

This clone showed up just a few times. V gene TRBV28 combines with J gene TRBJ2-3, with 15 bases aligning to TRBD2. The junction had 2 bases not matched to a gene; V was cut back by 6 bases and J by 4 bases. The CDR3 consists of 15 residues. Germline V gene sequence: CDR1 MDHEN, CDR2 SYDVKM. The CDR3 here is CASRRTSGRADTQYF. The CDR3 DNA reads TGTGCCAGCAGAAGGACTAGCGGGAGGGCAGATACGCAGTATTTT.

The V gene is TRBV29-1, the J gene TRBJ2-3; TRBD1 agrees at 7 bases. Germline CDR1 is SQVTM and CDR2 is ANQGSEA. This CDR3 has 12 residues. The CDR3: CSSGGGTDTQYF. CDR3 in DNA: TGCAGTTCAGGGGGAGGCACAGATACGCAGTATTTT.

This sequence joins TRBV4-1 and TRBJ1-2; no clear D gene. From germline, CDR1 is MGHRA and CDR2 YSYEKL. The CDR3 consists of 14 residues. The germline V and J ends were trimmed by 1 base and 2 bases, with 8 bases remaining between them. The CDR3 bases are TGCGCCAGCAGCCAAGCTGAGGTAAACTATGGCTACACCTTC. Translating gives CASSQAEVNYGYTF.